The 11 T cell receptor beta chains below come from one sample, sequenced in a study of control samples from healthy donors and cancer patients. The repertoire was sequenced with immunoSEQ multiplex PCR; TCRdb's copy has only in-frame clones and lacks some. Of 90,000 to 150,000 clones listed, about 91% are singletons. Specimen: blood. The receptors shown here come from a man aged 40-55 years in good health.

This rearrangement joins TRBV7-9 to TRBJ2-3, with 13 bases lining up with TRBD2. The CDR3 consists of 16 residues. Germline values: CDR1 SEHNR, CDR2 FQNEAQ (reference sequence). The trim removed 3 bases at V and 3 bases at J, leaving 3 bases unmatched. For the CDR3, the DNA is TGTGCCAGCAGCTTGACTAGCGGGGGGTCAACAGATACGCAGTATTTT. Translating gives CASSLTSGGSTDTQYF.

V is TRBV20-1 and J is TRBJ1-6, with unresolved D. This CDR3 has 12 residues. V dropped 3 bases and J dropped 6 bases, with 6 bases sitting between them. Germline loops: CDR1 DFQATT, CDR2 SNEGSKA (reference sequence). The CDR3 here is CSASSSNSPLHF. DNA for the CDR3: TGCAGTGCTAGTAGTAGTAATTCACCCCTCCACTTT.

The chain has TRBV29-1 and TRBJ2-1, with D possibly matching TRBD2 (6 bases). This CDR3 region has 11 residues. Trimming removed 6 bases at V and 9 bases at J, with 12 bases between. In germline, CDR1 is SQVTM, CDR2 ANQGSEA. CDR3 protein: CSVNKRVEQFF. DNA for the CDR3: TGCAGCGTCAACAAGCGGGTTGAGCAGTTCTTC.

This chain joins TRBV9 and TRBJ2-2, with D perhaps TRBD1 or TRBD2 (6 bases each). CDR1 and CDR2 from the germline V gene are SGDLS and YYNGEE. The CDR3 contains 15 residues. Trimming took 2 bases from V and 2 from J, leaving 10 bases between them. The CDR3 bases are TGTGCCAGCAGCGTCCGCGGGACAAACACCGGGGAGCTGTTTTTT. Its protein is CASSVRGTNTGELFF.

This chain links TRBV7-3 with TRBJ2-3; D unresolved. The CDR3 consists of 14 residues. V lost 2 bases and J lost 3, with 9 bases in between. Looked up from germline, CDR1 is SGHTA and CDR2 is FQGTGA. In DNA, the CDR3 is TGTGCCAGCAGCTTAGTGGGAAGGACAGATACGCAGTATTTT. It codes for CASSLVGRTDTQYF.

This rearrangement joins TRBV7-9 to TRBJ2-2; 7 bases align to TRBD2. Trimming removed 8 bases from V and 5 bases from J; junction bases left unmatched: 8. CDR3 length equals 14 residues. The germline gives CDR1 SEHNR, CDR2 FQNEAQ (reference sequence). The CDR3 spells CASAPMGGTGELFF. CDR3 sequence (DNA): TGTGCCAGCGCCCCAATGGGGGGGACCGGGGAGCTGTTTTTT.

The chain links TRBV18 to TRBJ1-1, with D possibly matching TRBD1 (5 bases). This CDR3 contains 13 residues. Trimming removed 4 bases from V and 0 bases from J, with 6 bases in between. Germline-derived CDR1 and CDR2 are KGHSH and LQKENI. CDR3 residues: CASSLDMNTEAFF. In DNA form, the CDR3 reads TGTGCCAGCTCACTGGACATGAACACTGAAGCTTTCTTT.

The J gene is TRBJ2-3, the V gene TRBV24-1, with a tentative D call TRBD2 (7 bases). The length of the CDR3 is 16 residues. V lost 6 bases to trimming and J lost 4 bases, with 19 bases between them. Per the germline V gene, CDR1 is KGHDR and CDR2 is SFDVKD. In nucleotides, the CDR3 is TGTGCCACCAGTCCTGCTGGGGGGGGCGGGTCAGATACGCAGTATTTT. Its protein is CATSPAGGGGSDTQYF.

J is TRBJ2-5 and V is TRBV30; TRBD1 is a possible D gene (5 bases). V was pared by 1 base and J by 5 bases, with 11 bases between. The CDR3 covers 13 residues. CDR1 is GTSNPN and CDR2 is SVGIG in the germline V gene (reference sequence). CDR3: CAWSEGARETQYF. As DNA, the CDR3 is TGTGCCTGGAGTGAAGGGGCGCGGGAGACCCAGTACTTC.

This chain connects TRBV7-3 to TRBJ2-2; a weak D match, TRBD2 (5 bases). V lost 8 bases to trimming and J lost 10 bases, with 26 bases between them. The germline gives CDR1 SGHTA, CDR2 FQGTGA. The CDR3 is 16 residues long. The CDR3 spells CASPHGESESDEELFF. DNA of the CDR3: TGTGCCAGCCCCCACGGGGAGAGCGAATCGGACGAGGAGCTGTTTTTT.

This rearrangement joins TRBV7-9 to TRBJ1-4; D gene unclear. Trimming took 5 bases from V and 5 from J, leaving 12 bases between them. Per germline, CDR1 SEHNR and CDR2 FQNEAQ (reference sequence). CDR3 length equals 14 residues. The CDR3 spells CASSPSSWNEKLFF. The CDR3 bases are TGTGCCAGCAGCCCAAGTTCGTGGAATGAAAAACTGTTTTTT.